Sequencing of this TCR beta chain was carried out in a study of T-cell reconstitution after alpha-beta-depleted transplantation in children. Study-level points and caveats: Recipient T cells and thymic progenitors that survived gave rise to the high TCRbeta diversity observed at day 60 in some patients. By about two months after transplant, alpha-beta T cells reportedly arose from several hundred graft clones that had expanded. Newly produced T cells mostly provided counts and TCRbeta diversity after one year, as hyperexpanded clones declined.

Preparation of the TCRbeta library was carried out with unique molecular identifiers. TCRdb redid the calling of the PCR reads with MiXCR, one entry per CDR3 protein. The data contain tens of thousands of distinct CDR3 sequences, under 60% of them singletons. In the case of this clonotype: What it binds is not known.

J was trimmed by 2 bases and V by 6 bases; bases with no gene match: 5. This CDR3 is built from 14 residues. Germline V gives CDR1 SGHAT, CDR2 FQNNGV. The chain recombines TRBV11-2 with TRBJ2-7; the match to TRBD1 covers 9 bases. The starting material was peripheral blood, obtained before TCRalphabeta/CD19-depleted stem cell transplant. The origin of this receptor is a boy in the first two years of life with SCID, due to receive a stem cell transplant. The CDR3 DNA reads as TGTGCCAGCAGACCCGGGACAGGGACCTACGAGCAGTACTTC. This translates into CASRPGTGTYEQYF.